This is a list of T cell receptor beta chains from one sample in a study of blood T cells in healthy people across ages. MiXCR was run by TCRdb on the 5' RACE reads, yielding one entry per CDR3 protein. The sample has about 670,000 distinct CDR3 sequences, 52% seen once. Input material: blood. The source of these receptors is a woman over 75 in good health. Each CDR3 is given with its conserved first and last residue. The D gene is left open where the match is weak. Clone size is not always given. Where it is, it says once, few, many or a class for expanded clones.

len | d_gene | j_gene | v_gene | abundance | CDR3aa | CDR3nt
15 | TRBD2 | TRBJ2-1 | TRBV7-9 | . | CASSYIAGGNNEQFF | TGTGCCAGCAGCTACATAGCGGGAGGAAACAATGAGCAGTTCTTC
18 | TRBD1 | TRBJ2-1 | TRBV19 | . | CASMTRAGGRSSYNEQFF | TGTGCCAGTATGACCAGGGCAGGGGGCCGCTCCTCCTACAATGAGCAGTTCTTC
15 | . | TRBJ2-2 | TRBV28 | . | CASSLPQGNGGELFF | TGTGCCAGCAGTTTGCCCCAGGGCAACGGCGGGGAGCTGTTTTTT
14 | . | TRBJ1-4 | TRBV27 | . | CANSLGQVTGALFF | TGTGCCAACAGTTTGGGGCAGGTAACGGGTGCACTGTTTTTT
16 | TRBD1 | TRBJ1-1 | TRBV20-1 | . | CSARSSLRTGNTEAFF | TGCAGTGCTAGATCGAGTTTGAGGACAGGGAACACTGAAGCTTTCTTT
12 | . | TRBJ1-4 | TRBV6-6 | . | CASSGTNEKLFF | TGTGCCAGCTCTGGGACTAATGAAAAACTGTTTTTT
14 | . | TRBJ2-7 | TRBV5-1 | many | CASSLAVSSYEQYF | TGCGCCAGCAGCTTGGCGGTCAGCTCCTACGAGCAGTACTTC
14 | . | TRBJ2-7 | TRBV5-1 | many | CASSLDNPEIEQYF | TGCGCCAGCAGCTTGGATAACCCTGAGATCGAGCAGTACTTC
15 | TRBD2 | TRBJ2-5 | TRBV20-1 | . | CSAREASGPQETQYF | TGCAGTGCTAGAGAGGCTAGCGGGCCCCAAGAGACCCAGTACTTC
12 | . | TRBJ1-4 | TRBV6-6 | many | CASSYLTEKLFF | TGTGCCAGCAGTTACCTGACCGAAAAACTGTTTTTT
12 | . | TRBJ2-7 | TRBV10-2 | . | CASNEGYYEQYF | TGCGCCAGCAATGAGGGATACTACGAGCAGTACTTC
15 | . | TRBJ1-6 | TRBV15 | . | CATSRGLARNSPLHF | TGTGCCACCAGCAGAGGTCTGGCGAGGAATTCACCCCTCCACTTT
15 | TRBD1 | TRBJ1-6 | TRBV28 | once | CASSYPDRAGSPLHF | TGTGCCAGCAGTTACCCGGACAGGGCGGGGTCACCCCTCCACTTT
14 | . | TRBJ2-5 | TRBV7-9 | many | CASSYRAGKETQYF | TGTGCCAGCAGCTACCGGGCCGGGAAAGAGACCCAGTACTTC
14 | . | TRBJ1-5 | TRBV20-1 | many | CSARDRQTNQPQHF | TGCAGTGCTAGAGATAGACAAACCAATCAGCCCCAGCATTTT
14 | . | TRBJ2-1 | TRBV9 | . | CASSVEGSSSEQFF | TGTGCCAGCAGCGTAGAGGGGTCTAGCAGTGAGCAGTTCTTC
12 | . | TRBJ1-4 | TRBV6-6 | . | CASSLSNEKLVF | TGTGCCAGCAGTTTATCTAATGAAAAACTGGTTTTT
12 | . | TRBJ2-5 | TRBV28 | . | CASSLLTEAQYF | TGTGCCAGCAGTTTACTAACAGAGGCCCAGTACTTC
13 | . | TRBJ2-3 | TRBV5-1 | . | CASRTFGTDTQYF | TGCGCCAGCAGGACTTTCGGGACAGATACGCAGTATTTT
15 | TRBD2 | TRBJ2-1 | TRBV4-2 | many | CASSQGELARNEQFF | TGTGCCAGCAGCCAAGGGGAACTAGCGAGAAATGAGCAGTTCTTC
15 | . | TRBJ2-7 | TRBV4-1 | . | CASSHPEQSNYEQYF | TGCGCCAGCAGCCATCCTGAACAGAGTAACTACGAGCAGTACTTC
13 | . | TRBJ2-1 | TRBV12-3/TRBV12-4 | many | CASQSRGIDEQFF | TGTGCCAGTCAAAGTCGGGGTATCGATGAGCAGTTCTTC
14 | . | TRBJ2-5 | TRBV4-3 | . | CASSQVGNWETQYF | TGCGCCAGCAGCCAAGTTGGCAATTGGGAGACCCAGTACTTC
13 | . | TRBJ2-5 | TRBV24-1 | . | CATSLGALETQYF | TGTGCCACCAGCCTTGGGGCGTTAGAGACCCAGTACTTC
18 | TRBD1 | TRBJ1-2 | TRBV6-1 | . | CASSSVPGQEIGRNGYTF | TGTGCCAGCAGCTCTGTCCCGGGACAGGAAATCGGGCGCAATGGCTACACCTTC
15 | . | TRBJ1-6 | TRBV12-3/TRBV12-4 | . | CASSPQVWGNSPLHF | TGTGCCAGCAGTCCACAGGTTTGGGGTAATTCACCCCTCCACTTT
18 | . | TRBJ2-1 | TRBV10-3 | . | CAISGNSGPTSNDNEQFF | TGTGCCATCAGTGGTAATAGCGGTCCAACTTCTAACGACAATGAGCAGTTCTTC
13 | . | TRBJ2-3 | TRBV29-1 | many | CSVFPGVTDTQYF | TGCAGCGTTTTCCCGGGAGTCACAGATACGCAGTATTTT
13 | . | TRBJ1-2 | TRBV29-1 | . | CSVELRSFYGYTF | TGCAGCGTTGAACTCAGGAGCTTCTATGGCTACACCTTC
14 | TRBD1 | TRBJ2-7 | TRBV20-1 | few | CSARGGTVYNEQYF | TGCAGTGCTAGAGGAGGGACAGTCTACAATGAGCAGTACTTC
14 | . | TRBJ2-4 | TRBV20-1 | . | CSVNMGVAKNIQYF | TGCAGTGTCAACATGGGGGTGGCCAAAAACATTCAGTACTTC
14 | . | TRBJ2-1 | TRBV7-2 | . | CASSLRGGLHEQFF | TGTGCCAGCAGCTTGAGGGGGGGACTCCACGAGCAGTTCTTC
16 | TRBD2 | TRBJ2-5 | TRBV5-6 | . | CASSSFSTSGEETQYF | TGTGCCAGCAGCTCCTTTTCGACTAGCGGGGAAGAGACCCAGTACTTC
15 | . | TRBJ2-1 | TRBV5-1 | . | CASSLSNAGGPEQFF | TGCGCCAGCAGCTTGAGTAATGCAGGGGGGCCTGAGCAGTTCTTC
12 | . | TRBJ2-3 | TRBV7-2 | many | CASRIGTDTQYF | TGTGCCAGCAGAATCGGGACAGATACGCAGTATTTT
15 | . | TRBJ1-5 | TRBV5-1 | . | CASSRQPGTNQPQHF | TGCGCCAGCAGCCGACAACCGGGGACTAATCAGCCCCAGCATTTT
14 | . | TRBJ1-1 | TRBV15 | . | CATSRDFGMPEAFF | TGTGCCACCAGCAGAGATTTTGGGATGCCTGAAGCTTTCTTT
13 | . | TRBJ1-2 | TRBV5-1 | many | CASSLEGFYGYTF | TGCGCCAGCAGCTTGGAGGGCTTCTATGGCTACACCTTC
16 | . | TRBJ2-7 | TRBV6-5 | . | CASSYSALVGVYEQYF | TGTGCCAGCAGTTACTCGGCTCTAGTTGGGGTATACGAGCAGTACTTC
17 | TRBD1 | TRBJ2-2 | TRBV25-1 | . | CASSAPPGQGGTGELFF | TGTGCCAGCAGTGCTCCCCCGGGACAGGGTGGCACCGGGGAGCTGTTTTTT
14 | . | TRBJ2-3 | TRBV5-1 | . | CASSLVPSDGVLYF | TGCGCCAGCAGCTTGGTCCCTTCGGATGGGGTTCTGTATTTT
12 | . | TRBJ2-5 | TRBV7-2 | . | CASSLDDSTQYF | TGTGCCAGCAGCTTAGACGATTCGACCCAGTACTTC
14 | . | TRBJ2-6 | TRBV24-1 | many | CATSESSGANVLTF | TGTGCCACCAGTGAAAGCTCTGGGGCCAACGTCCTGACTTTC
15 | . | TRBJ1-4 | TRBV5-5 | few | CASSLAGQSMKKLFF | TGTGCCAGCAGCTTGGCCGGACAGTCGATGAAAAAACTGTTTTTT
15 | . | TRBJ2-1 | TRBV5-4 | once | CACSFSGSSYNEQFF | TGTGCCTGCAGCTTTAGCGGCAGTTCCTACAATGAGCAGTTCTTC
13 | . | TRBJ2-3 | TRBV28 | . | CASSVSATDTQYF | TGTGCCAGCAGTGTATCGGCCACAGATACGCAGTATTTT